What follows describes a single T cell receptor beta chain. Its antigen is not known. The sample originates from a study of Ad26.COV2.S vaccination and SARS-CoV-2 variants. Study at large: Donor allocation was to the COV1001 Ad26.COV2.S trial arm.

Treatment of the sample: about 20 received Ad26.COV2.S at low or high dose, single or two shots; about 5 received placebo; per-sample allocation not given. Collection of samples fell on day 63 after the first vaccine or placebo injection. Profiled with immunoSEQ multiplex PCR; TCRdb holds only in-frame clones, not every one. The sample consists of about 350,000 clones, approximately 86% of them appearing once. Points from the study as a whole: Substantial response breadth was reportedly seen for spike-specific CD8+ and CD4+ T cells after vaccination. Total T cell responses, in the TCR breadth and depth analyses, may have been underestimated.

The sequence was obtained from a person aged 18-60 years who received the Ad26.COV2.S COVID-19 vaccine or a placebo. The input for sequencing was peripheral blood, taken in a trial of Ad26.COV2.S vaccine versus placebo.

The CDR3 nucleotides read TGTGCCAGCTTACCAGGGGTGAACGGCAATCAGCCCCAGCATTTT. Its protein is CASLPGVNGNQPQHF. This chain uses TRBV7-8 with TRBJ1-5; D might be TRBD1 (6 bases). CDR3 length equals 15 residues. Germline CDR1 and CDR2: SGHVS and FQNEAQ. Trimming shortened V by 8 bases and J by 2 bases, and 16 bases separated the two germline ends.